This T cell receptor beta chain originates from a study of OX40 agonist ivuxolimab in advanced cancers. TCRdb's copy holds only in-frame clones and misses some; the assay was immunoSEQ multiplex PCR. The table has 76,000 or so clones, around 90% seen once. This CDR3 contains 11 residues. The germline V and J ends were trimmed by 6 bases and 5 bases, with 8 bases remaining between them. Germline lookup yields CDR1 MDHEN and CDR2 SYDVKM. The chain is built from TRBV28 and TRBJ2-7; D call uncertain. The sample consisted of CD4+ or CD8+ T cells sorted from blood, taken in a trial of the OX40 agonist ivuxolimab. The TCR was taken from an adult with an advanced solid tumor such as melanoma, head and neck, liver or kidney cancer. This chain's CDR3 is CASRELDEQYF. The CDR3, as DNA: TGTGCCAGCAGAGAACTCGACGAGCAGTACTTC.